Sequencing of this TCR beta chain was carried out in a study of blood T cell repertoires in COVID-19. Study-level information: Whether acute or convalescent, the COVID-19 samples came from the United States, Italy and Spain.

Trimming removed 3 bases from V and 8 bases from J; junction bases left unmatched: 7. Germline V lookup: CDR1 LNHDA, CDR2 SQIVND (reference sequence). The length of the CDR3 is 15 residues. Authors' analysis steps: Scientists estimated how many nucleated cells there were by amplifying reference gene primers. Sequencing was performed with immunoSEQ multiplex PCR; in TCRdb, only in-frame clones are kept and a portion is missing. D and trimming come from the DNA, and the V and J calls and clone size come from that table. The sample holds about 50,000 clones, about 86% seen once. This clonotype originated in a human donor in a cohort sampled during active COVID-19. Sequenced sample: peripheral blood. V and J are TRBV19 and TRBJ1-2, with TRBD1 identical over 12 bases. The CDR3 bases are TGTGCCAGTAGTATCCAGGGACAGGGGGCCTTCGGCTACACCTTC. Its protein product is CASSIQGQGAFGYTF.